The clone carrying this T cell receptor (beta chain) was seen a few times. Its antigen is as yet unknown. V trimming: 2 bases; J trimming: 2 bases; junction bases outside the gene matches: 4. Germline V gene sequence: CDR1 LNHDA, CDR2 SQIVND (reference sequence). CDR3 size: 16 residues. The data belong to a study of T cell responses to AZD1222 COVID-19 vaccine. Here immunoSEQ multiplex PCR was the method, and the copy in TCRdb shows in-frame clones only, minus some. The sample contains approximately 110,000 clones, roughly 87% of which appear only once. Study outcomes and limitations: Across spike, vaccine-associated CD4 TCRs were found, dominant at 160-218 and 743-854. Nearly half of spike-specific TCRs reportedly target variant regions that are unmutated in the B.1.351 and B.1.1.7 variants.

The rearrangement joins TRBV19 to TRBJ2-2; 8 nucleotides align to TRBD1. This receptor was obtained from an adult who received the AZD1222 COVID-19 vaccine. The starting material was peripheral blood, obtained 28 days after the second AZD1222 dose. DNA for the CDR3: TGTGCCAGTAGTATAAACAGGGGGGTAAACACCGGGGAGCTGTTTTTT. Protein sequence: CASSINRGVNTGELFF.